The 13 T cell receptor beta chains below come from one sample, sequenced in a study of identical twins. TCRdb passed the 5' RACE reads through MiXCR, listing each CDR3 protein once. The table lists under 350,000 distinct CDR3 sequences, 9.5% of them singletons. The sample also formed part of further work on yellow fever vaccine responses in identical twins.

The sample consisted of CD8+ T cells sorted from blood. Every receptor here comes from a woman aged 18-35 years in good health.

This sequence joins TRBV24-1 and TRBJ2-3, with TRBD1 as a possible D gene (6 bases). With 8 bases removed from V and 2 bases from J, the gap between germline ends came to 10 bases. Germline assignment: CDR1 KGHDR and CDR2 SFDVKD. The CDR3 contains 13 residues. The CDR3 coding sequence is TGTGCCACCAACGGACAGTACACAGATACGCAGTATTTT. It encodes CATNGQYTDTQYF.

The chain carries TRBV6-5 and TRBJ2-5; no firm D call. CDR3 length: 14 residues. Germline CDR1 MNHEY, CDR2 SVGAGI. The V gene lost 2 bases and the J gene lost 5 bases, with 12 bases spanning the gap. As DNA, the CDR3 is TGTGCCAGCAGTTACCTGGGCCTGGAGGAGACCCAGTACTTC. This codes for CASSYLGLEETQYF.

The chain carries TRBV2 and TRBJ2-1; D gene unclear. With 8 bases removed from V and 4 bases from J, the gap between germline ends came to 6 bases. This CDR3 has 11 residues. CDR1 and CDR2 from the germline V gene are SNHLY and FYNNEI. The CDR3 nucleotides are TGTGCCAGCCCACCGTACAATGAGCAGTTCTTC. Translating it yields CASPPYNEQFF.

This clonotype showed up many times. The chain recombines TRBV2 with TRBJ2-7, with 10 bases identical to TRBD2. CDR1 is SNHLY and CDR2 is FYNNEI in the germline V gene. The CDR3 contains 15 residues. V gave up 5 bases and J gave up 2 bases; unmatched junction bases: 6. CDR3 in amino acids: CASSPLAGKTYEQYF. CDR3 nucleotides: TGTGCCAGCAGTCCACTAGCGGGGAAAACCTACGAGCAGTACTTC.

Many counts were recorded for this clonotype. V and J are TRBV5-1 and TRBJ2-7; 11 nucleotides match TRBD2. This CDR3 is 16 amino acids long. Looked up from germline, CDR1 is SGHRS and CDR2 is YFSETQ. J gave up 2 bases and V 4 bases, and 8 bases lay outside the gene matches. This CDR3 is CASSQGTSGVTYEQYF. CDR3 nucleotide sequence: TGCGCCAGCAGCCAAGGGACTAGCGGAGTTACCTACGAGCAGTACTTC. The full variable domain, with the rest looked up from reference TRBV5-1 and TRBJ2-7, is KAGVTQTPRYLIKTRGQQVTLSCSPISGHRSVSWYQQTPGQGLQFLFEYFSETQRNKGNFPGRFSGRQFSNSRSEMNVSTLELGDSALYLCASSQGTSGVTYEQYFGPGTRLTVT.

This clonotype was detected a few times. The J gene is TRBJ1-2, the V gene TRBV30, with TRBD1 matching 11 bases. The trim removed 8 bases at V and 8 bases at J, leaving 10 bases unmatched. The CDR3 has 13 amino acids. Germline V gene data show CDR1 as GTSNPN and CDR2 as SVGIG (reference sequence). The CDR3 here is CAEGQGAFVGYTF. The CDR3 coding sequence is TGTGCCGAAGGACAGGGGGCGTTCGTCGGCTACACCTTC.

At least ten counts were recorded for this clonotype. The chain combines TRBV25-1 with TRBJ2-5; TRBD1 might be the D (7 bases). CDR1 is MGHDK and CDR2 is SYGVNS in the germline V gene. V lost 6 bases, J lost 5 bases, and 13 bases lay in between. The CDR3 has 13 amino acids. The CDR3 DNA is TGTGCCAGCAGGGAGACAGGGAGGGAGACCCAGTACTTC. This translates into CASRETGRETQYF.

The J gene is TRBJ2-1, the V gene TRBV6-1; D is uncertain. Per germline, CDR1 MNHNS and CDR2 SASEGT. The V end lost 0 bases, the J end lost 6 bases, and 6 bases lay between the germline ends. The CDR3 spans 13 residues. In DNA, the CDR3 is TGTGCCAGCAGTGAAGCCGGCGCCAATGAGCAGTTCTTC. It codes for CASSEAGANEQFF.

This clonotype has more than one count but fewer than ten. The chain combines TRBV5-1 with TRBJ2-7; 9 bases map to TRBD1. J gave up 6 bases and V 0 bases, and 4 bases lay outside the gene matches. The CDR3 spans 14 residues. Germline V CDR1 and CDR2: SGHRS, YFSETQ. This CDR3 reads CASSLEGTGSEQYF. CDR3 sequence (DNA): TGCGCCAGCAGCTTGGAAGGGACAGGGTCCGAGCAGTACTTC. The full variable domain, rest sourced from reference TRBV5-1 and TRBJ2-7, is KAGVTQTPRYLIKTRGQQVTLSCSPISGHRSVSWYQQTPGQGLQFLFEYFSETQRNKGNFPGRFSGRQFSNSRSEMNVSTLELGDSALYLCASSLEGTGSEQYFGPGTRLTVT.

V is TRBV7-9 and J is TRBJ2-3; D gene ambiguous. The germline V gene encodes CDR1 SEHNR and CDR2 FQNEAQ (reference sequence). V lost 1 base and J lost 1, with 12 bases in between. The CDR3 is made up of 16 amino acids. The CDR3 here is CASSLVSGDGTDTQYF. CDR3 sequence (DNA): TGTGCCAGCAGCTTAGTCTCTGGGGATGGCACAGATACGCAGTATTTT.

The rearrangement links TRBV2 to TRBJ2-3, with D unresolved. The V end was cut by 4 bases, the J end by 2 bases, with 10 bases between. This CDR3 is built from 14 residues. CDR1 and CDR2 (germline): SNHLY, FYNNEI. This chain's CDR3 is CASSVLGPTDTQYF. CDR3 nucleotides: TGTGCCAGCAGTGTGCTAGGGCCCACAGATACGCAGTATTTT.

This clonotype was seen a handful of times. V is TRBV12-3 or TRBV12-4 and J is TRBJ2-1; 9 positions match TRBD2. The V gene end was trimmed by 7 bases and the J gene end by 15 bases; junction bases not matched to a gene: 19. This CDR3 is built from 15 residues. The CDR3 DNA sequence: TGTGCCAGCAACGTTGATCCGGGACTAGCCCTTCTGCGGTTCTTC. Its protein product is CASNVDPGLALLRFF.

This clonotype has just a few counts. This chain links TRBV20-1 with TRBJ1-2, with D hard to call. Germline-derived CDR1 and CDR2 are DFQATT and SNEGSKA (reference sequence). V was pared by 1 base and J by 8 bases, with 11 bases between. CDR3 length: 12 amino acids. CDR3 residues: CSARVQAGGYTF. CDR3 bases: TGCAGTGCTAGAGTCCAGGCGGGAGGCTACACCTTC.